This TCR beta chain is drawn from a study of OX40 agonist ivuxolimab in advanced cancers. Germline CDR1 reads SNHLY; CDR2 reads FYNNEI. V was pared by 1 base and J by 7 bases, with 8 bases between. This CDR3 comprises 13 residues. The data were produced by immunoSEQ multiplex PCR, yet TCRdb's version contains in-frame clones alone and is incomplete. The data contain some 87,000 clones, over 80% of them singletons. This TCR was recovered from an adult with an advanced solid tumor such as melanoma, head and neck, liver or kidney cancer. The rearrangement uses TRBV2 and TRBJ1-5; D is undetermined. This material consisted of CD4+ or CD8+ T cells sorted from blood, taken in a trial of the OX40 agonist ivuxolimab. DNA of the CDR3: TGTGCCAGCAGTGAAGTAGGTCAGCAGCCCCAGCATTTT. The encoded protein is CASSEVGQQPQHF.